The sample holds one count of the clone carrying this T cell receptor (beta chain). The antigen is undetermined. The table came from immunoSEQ multiplex PCR; TCRdb's copy has only in-frame clones and leaves some out. The sample yields 55,000 or so clones, just under 85% seen once. This record belongs to a study of radiotherapy plus CTLA-4 blockade in lung cancer. Background on the study: There were objective responses in 15% to 20% of patients, and roughly 33% had disease control. Study observations and caveats: Radiotherapy with ipilimumab was followed by blood expansion of tumor-derived clones.

Focal radiation with ipilimumab CTLA-4 blockade was given to patients with chemo-refractory metastatic non-small-cell lung cancer. CDR1 is SGDLS, CDR2 YYNGEE, per germline. J lost 6 bases, V lost 3 bases, and 9 bases had no gene match. The CDR3 is 15 residues long. The clonotype comes from a human donor with non-small cell lung cancer whose response to radiotherapy plus ipilimumab could not be evaluated. The sequencing used peripheral blood, collected from a patient treated with radiotherapy plus ipilimumab. The chain employs TRBV9 and TRBJ2-1, with 7 positions matching TRBD1. The CDR3 loop is CASSEGAPGSNEQFF. CDR3 bases: TGTGCCAGCAGCGAGGGGGCGCCGGGCTCCAATGAGCAGTTCTTC.